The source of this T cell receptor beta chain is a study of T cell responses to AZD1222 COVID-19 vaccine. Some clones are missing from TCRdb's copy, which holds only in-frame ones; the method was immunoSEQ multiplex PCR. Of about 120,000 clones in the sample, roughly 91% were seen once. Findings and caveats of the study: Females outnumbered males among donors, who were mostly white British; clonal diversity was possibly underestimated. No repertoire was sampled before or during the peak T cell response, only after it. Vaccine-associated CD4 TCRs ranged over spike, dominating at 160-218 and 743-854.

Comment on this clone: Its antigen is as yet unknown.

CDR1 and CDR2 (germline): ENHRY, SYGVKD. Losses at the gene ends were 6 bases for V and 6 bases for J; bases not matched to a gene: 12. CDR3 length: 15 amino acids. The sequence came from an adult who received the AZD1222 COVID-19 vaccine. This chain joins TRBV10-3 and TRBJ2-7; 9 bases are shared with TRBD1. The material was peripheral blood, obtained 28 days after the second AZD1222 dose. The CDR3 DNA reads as TGTGCCATCAGCCTCGGAACAGGGGGCGGTTTCGAGCAGTACTTC. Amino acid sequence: CAISLGTGGGFEQYF.